The next 11 T cell receptor beta chains were all read from a single sample in a study of beta chain features in type 1 diabetes. Every isolated RNA sample was fully reverse transcribed, so sequencing captured expressed TCRB transcripts. The protocol was immunoSEQ multiplex PCR, while the TCRdb copy is restricted to in-frame clones and leaves out a portion. The sample shows about 320,000 clones, roughly 15% of them seen only once. The sample taken for sequencing was central memory CD4+ T cells from blood. All receptors come from a man aged 25-40 years in good health.

This chain connects TRBV6-6 to TRBJ1-2; D possibly corresponds to TRBD1 (6 bases). CDR3 length: 12 residues. Germline V gene data show CDR1 as MNHNY and CDR2 as SVGAGI (reference sequence). Trimming pared 6 bases from V and 8 bases from J, leaving 13 bases between. In DNA, the CDR3 is TGTGCCAGCAGCCGAACGGGGGCCGGCTACACCTTC. This gives the protein CASSRTGAGYTF.

This clone was counted only a few times. This chain connects TRBV6-5 to TRBJ1-2; D is unclear. Trimming cost V 6 bases and J 0 bases, with 5 bases left between them. Germline loops: CDR1 MNHEY, CDR2 SVGAGI. The CDR3 loop spans 12 amino acids. CDR3 region: CASRRTNYGYTF. The CDR3 DNA sequence: TGTGCCAGCAGACGGACTAACTATGGCTACACCTTC.

This clone was counted at least ten times. The sample holds other DNA sequences that translate to the same CDR3. The chain has TRBV5-4 and TRBJ1-6, with D unresolved. The CDR3 spans 14 residues. Trimming took 2 bases from V and 7 from J, leaving 10 bases between them. CDR1 is SGHNT, CDR2 YYREEE, per germline (reference sequence). The CDR3 loop is CASSLAQSNSPLHF. For the CDR3, the DNA is TGTGCCAGCAGCTTAGCACAGAGCAATTCACCCCTCCACTTT.

This clone has a count of ten or more. The J gene is TRBJ2-5, the V gene TRBV2; D might be TRBD2 (6 bases). Germline V gene lookup returns CDR1 SNHLY and CDR2 FYNNEI. V lost 7 bases and J 3 bases, leaving 12 bases between the germline ends. The CDR3 has 13 amino acids. The CDR3 reads CASMRRGEETQYF. The DNA of the CDR3 is TGTGCCAGCATGCGGAGGGGAGAAGAGACCCAGTACTTC.

The V gene is TRBV7-2, the J gene TRBJ2-7, with 7 nucleotides matching TRBD2. Germline trimming cut 5 bases from V and 4 bases from J; bases unmatched to any gene: 5. In germline, CDR1 is SGHTA, CDR2 FQGNSA. CDR3 length: 13 residues. Here the CDR3 reads CASSLTSAYEQYF. The DNA for the CDR3 is TGTGCCAGCAGCCTCACTAGCGCTTACGAGCAGTACTTC.

Regarding this clone: Since the CDR3 does not end with the conserved phenylalanine or tryptophan, this likely comes from a read error. V is TRBV5-4 and J is TRBJ1-1; unclear D gene. Germline CDR1 SGHNT, CDR2 YYREEE (reference sequence). The CDR3 covers 13 residues. The germline V and J ends were trimmed by 4 bases and 8 bases, with 15 bases remaining between them. CDR3 protein: CASSPYTSREAFS. The DNA for the CDR3 is TGTGCCAGCAGCCCCTACACGAGCAGAGAAGCTTTCTCT.

The sample holds a few counts of this clone. The chain is built from TRBV6-6 and TRBJ1-5; possibly TRBD1 for D (6 bases). The CDR3 loop spans 14 amino acids. V lost 2 bases and J lost 5, with 10 bases in between. CDR1 is MNHNY, CDR2 SVGAGI, per germline (reference sequence). CDR3: CASSYLAGDQPQHF. CDR3 sequence (DNA): TGTGCCAGCAGTTACCTGGCAGGGGATCAGCCCCAGCATTTT.

This clone has just a few counts. The chain has TRBV7-9 and TRBJ2-3; D remains ambiguous. CDR3 size: 12 residues. Germline V gene data show CDR1 as SEHNR and CDR2 as FQNEAQ (reference sequence). Trimming removed 5 bases at V and 6 bases at J, with 9 bases between. For the CDR3, the DNA is TGTGCCAGCAGCCATCAACGGGATACGCAGTATTTT. Translating it yields CASSHQRDTQYF. The whole variable domain, remainder taken from reference TRBV7-9 and TRBJ2-3, is DTGVSQNPRHKITKRGQNVTFRCDPISEHNRLYWYRQTLGQGPEFLTYFQNEAQLEKSRLLSDRFSAERPKGSFSTLEIQRTEQGDSAMYLCASSHQRDTQYFGPGTRLTVL.

This chain joins TRBV7-8 and TRBJ1-2; tentatively, D is TRBD1 (6 bases). The germline V gene has CDR1 SGHVS and CDR2 FQNEAQ. Between the trimmed V and J ends, which lost 3 bases and 7 bases, there was a span of 9 bases. CDR3 length: 12 amino acids. CDR3 in amino acids: CASSFRTAGYTF. The CDR3 coding sequence is TGTGCCAGCAGCTTTAGGACAGCTGGCTACACCTTC. Full variable domain (outside the CDR3, taken from reference TRBV7-8 and TRBJ1-2): GAGVSQSPRYKVAKRGQDVALRCDPISGHVSLFWYQQALGQGPEFLTYFQNEAQLDKSGLPSDRFFAERPEGSVSTLKIQRTQQEDSAVYLCASSFRTAGYTFGSGTRLTVV.

The J gene is TRBJ2-7, the V gene TRBV6-5, with D unclear. V was pared by 3 bases and J by 3 bases, with 9 bases between. CDR3 length: 13 amino acids. Germline CDR1 MNHEY, CDR2 SVGAGI. CDR3 DNA: TGTGCCAGCAGTTATGGACCGCACTACGAGCAGTACGTC. Translation gives CASSYGPHYEQYV.

V usage is TRBV2 and J usage is TRBJ1-2; a weak D match, TRBD1 (6 bases). From germline, CDR1 is SNHLY and CDR2 FYNNEI. Trimming left V 6 bases short and J 13 bases short, with 18 bases between. The CDR3 runs to 12 residues. Here the CDR3 reads CASSLTGMGRTF. CDR3 DNA sequence: TGTGCCAGCAGCCTAACAGGGATGGGCCGCACCTTC.